This T cell receptor beta chain appears in the sequencing data of a study of Ad26.COV2.S vaccination and SARS-CoV-2 variants. Described treatment: 19 received Ad26.COV2.S at low or high dose, single or two shots; 5 received placebo; per-sample allocation not given. Day 63 after the first vaccine or placebo injection was the time point for sampling. Germline values: CDR1 MRHNA, CDR2 SNTAGT. This CDR3 is 16 amino acids long. Trimming removed 0 bases from V and 7 bases from J, with 16 bases in between. Here immunoSEQ multiplex PCR was the method, and the copy in TCRdb shows in-frame clones only, minus some. The table has around 450,000 clones, roughly 88% seen once; the top ten hold around 4.2%.

The TCR originated in a person aged 18-60 years who received the Ad26.COV2.S COVID-19 vaccine or a placebo. The sample in question was peripheral blood, obtained in a trial of Ad26.COV2.S vaccine versus placebo. The chain has TRBV6-4 and TRBJ2-1; D might be TRBD2 (5 bases). The CDR3 spells CASSDSMTTRLNEQFF. CDR3 DNA sequence: TGTGCCAGCAGTGACTCGATGACTACCAGGTTAAATGAGCAGTTCTTC.